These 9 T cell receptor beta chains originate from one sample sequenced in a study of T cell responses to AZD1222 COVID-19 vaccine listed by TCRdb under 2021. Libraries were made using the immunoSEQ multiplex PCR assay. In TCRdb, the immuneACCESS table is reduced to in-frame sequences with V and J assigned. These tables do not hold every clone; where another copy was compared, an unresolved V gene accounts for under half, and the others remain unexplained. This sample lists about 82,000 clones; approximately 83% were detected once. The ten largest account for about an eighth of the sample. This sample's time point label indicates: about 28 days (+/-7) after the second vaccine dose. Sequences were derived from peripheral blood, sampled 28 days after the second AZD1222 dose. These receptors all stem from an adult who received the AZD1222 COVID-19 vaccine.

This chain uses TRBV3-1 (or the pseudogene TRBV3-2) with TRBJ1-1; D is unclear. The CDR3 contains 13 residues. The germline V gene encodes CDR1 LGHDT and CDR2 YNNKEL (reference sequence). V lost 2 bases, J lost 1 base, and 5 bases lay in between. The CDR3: CASSQIANTEAFF. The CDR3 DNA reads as TGTGCCAGCAGCCAAATTGCGAACACTGAAGCTTTCTTT.

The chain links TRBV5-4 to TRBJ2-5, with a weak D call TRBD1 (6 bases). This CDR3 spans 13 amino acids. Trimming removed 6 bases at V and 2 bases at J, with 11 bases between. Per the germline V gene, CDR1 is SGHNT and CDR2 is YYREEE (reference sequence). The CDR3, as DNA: TGTGCCAGCAAGGACAGCCTACAAGAGACCCAGTACTTC. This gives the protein CASKDSLQETQYF.

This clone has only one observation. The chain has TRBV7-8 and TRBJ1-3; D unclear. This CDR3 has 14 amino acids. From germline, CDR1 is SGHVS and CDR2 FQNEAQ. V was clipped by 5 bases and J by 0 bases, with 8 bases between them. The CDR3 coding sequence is TGTGCCAGCAGCCCCATCGACTCTGGAAACACCATATATTTT. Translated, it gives CASSPIDSGNTIYF.

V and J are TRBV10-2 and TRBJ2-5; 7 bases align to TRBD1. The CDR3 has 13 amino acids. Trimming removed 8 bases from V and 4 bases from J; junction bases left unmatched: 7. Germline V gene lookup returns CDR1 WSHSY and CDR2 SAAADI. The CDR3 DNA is TGCGCCAGCGGGGCAGGGGGATCAGAGACCCAGTACTTC. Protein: CASGAGGSETQYF.

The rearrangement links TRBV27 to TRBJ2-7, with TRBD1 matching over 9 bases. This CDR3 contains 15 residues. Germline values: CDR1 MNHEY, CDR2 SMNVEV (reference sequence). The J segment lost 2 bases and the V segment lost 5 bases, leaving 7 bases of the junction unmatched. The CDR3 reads CASSEGTGFAYEQYV. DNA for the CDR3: TGTGCCAGCAGTGAAGGGACAGGGTTTGCCTACGAGCAGTACGTC.

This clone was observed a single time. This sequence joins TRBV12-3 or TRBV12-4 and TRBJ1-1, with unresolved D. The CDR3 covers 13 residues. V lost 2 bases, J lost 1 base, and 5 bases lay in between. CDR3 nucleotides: TGTGCCAGCAGTTTATCAACGAACACTGAAGCTTTCTTT. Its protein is CASSLSTNTEAFF.

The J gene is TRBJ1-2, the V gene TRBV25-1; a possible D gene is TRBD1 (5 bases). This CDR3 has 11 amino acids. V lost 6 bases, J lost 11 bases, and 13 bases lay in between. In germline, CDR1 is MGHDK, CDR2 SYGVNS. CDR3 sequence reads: CASSGTGAYTF. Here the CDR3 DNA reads TGTGCCAGCAGCGGGACTGGGGCGTACACCTTC.

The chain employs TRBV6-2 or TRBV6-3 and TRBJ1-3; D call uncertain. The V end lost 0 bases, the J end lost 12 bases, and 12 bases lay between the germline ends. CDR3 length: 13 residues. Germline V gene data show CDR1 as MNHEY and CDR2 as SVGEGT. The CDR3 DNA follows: TGTGCCAGCAGTTACTCAGGACCTCACGGCATATATTTT. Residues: CASSYSGPHGIYF.

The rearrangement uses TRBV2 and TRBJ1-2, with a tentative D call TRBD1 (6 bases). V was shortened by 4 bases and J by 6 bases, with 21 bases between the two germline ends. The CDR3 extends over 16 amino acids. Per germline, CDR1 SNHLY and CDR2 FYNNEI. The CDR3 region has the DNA TGTGCCAGCAGTGCAAGGGAAGTAGGGGGATCCGATGGCTACACCTTC. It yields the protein CASSAREVGGSDGYTF.